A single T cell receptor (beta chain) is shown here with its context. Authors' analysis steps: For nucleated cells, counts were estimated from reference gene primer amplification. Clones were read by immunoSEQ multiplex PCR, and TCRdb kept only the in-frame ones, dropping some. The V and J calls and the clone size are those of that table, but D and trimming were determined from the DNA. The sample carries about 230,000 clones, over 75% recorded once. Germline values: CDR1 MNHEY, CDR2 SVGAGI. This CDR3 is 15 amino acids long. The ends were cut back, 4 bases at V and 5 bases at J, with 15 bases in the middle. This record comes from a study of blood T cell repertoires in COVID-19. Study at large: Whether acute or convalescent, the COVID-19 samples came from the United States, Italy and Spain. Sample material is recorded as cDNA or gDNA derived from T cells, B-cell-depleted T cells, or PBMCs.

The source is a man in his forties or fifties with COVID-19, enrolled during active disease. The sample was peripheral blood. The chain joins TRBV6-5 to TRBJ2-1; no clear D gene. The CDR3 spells CASSFVRSSDNEQFF. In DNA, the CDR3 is TGTGCCAGCAGTTTTGTTAGGAGTTCAGACAATGAGCAGTTCTTC.